This TCR beta chain was observed in a study of blood T cell repertoires in COVID-19. The table came from immunoSEQ multiplex PCR; TCRdb's copy has only in-frame clones and leaves some out. The sample carries roughly 68,000 clones, 82% recorded once. The CDR3 sequence is 15 residues long. CDR1 is SGHNT and CDR2 is YYREEE in the germline V gene (reference sequence). V shed 4 bases and J 5 bases; nucleotides not matched to a gene: 11. Sequenced material: peripheral blood. The rearrangement links TRBV5-4 to TRBJ2-5, with 7 bases lining up with TRBD1. The sequence was collected from a man older than 75 with active COVID-19. The CDR3 protein is CASSPSTGSFETQYF. Here the CDR3 DNA reads TGTGCCAGCAGCCCCTCGACAGGGAGTTTTGAGACCCAGTACTTC.